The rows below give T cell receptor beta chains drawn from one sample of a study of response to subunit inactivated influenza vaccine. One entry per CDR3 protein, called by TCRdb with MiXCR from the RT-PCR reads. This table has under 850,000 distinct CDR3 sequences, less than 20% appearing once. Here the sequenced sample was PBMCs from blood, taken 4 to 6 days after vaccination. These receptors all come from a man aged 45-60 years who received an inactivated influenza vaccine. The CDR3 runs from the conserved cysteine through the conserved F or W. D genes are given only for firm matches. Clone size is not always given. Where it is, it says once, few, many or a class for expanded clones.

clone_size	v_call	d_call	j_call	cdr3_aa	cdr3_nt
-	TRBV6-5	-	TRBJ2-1	CASSSLGVYNEQFF	TGTGCCAGCAGTTCACTAGGGGTCTACAATGAGCAGTTCTTC
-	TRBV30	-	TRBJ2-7	CAWSYRVDGEQYF	TGTGCCTGGAGTTATCGGGTGGATGGCGAGCAGTACTTC
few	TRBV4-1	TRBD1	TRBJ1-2	CASSQDRGGAYGYTF	TGCGCCAGCAGCCAAGATAGAGGGGGCGCTTATGGCTACACCTTC
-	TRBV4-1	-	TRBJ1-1	CASSQDQTEWVNTEAFF	TGCGCCAGCAGCCAAGATCAGACAGAATGGGTGAACACTGAAGCTTTCTTT
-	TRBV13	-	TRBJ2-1	CASTGIKGVTNNEQFF	TGTGCCAGCACCGGCATTAAGGGGGTTACTAACAATGAGCAGTTCTTC
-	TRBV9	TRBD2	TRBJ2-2	CASSVGAGVTGELFF	TGTGCCAGCAGCGTAGGTGCGGGAGTCACCGGGGAGCTGTTTTTT
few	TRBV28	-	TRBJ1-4	CASSFLVGDEKLFF	TGTGCCAGCAGTTTCTTAGTAGGGGATGAAAAACTGTTTTTT
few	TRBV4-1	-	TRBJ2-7	CASSQGAGSHEQYF	TGCGCCAGCAGCCAAGGGGCAGGGAGCCACGAGCAGTACTTC
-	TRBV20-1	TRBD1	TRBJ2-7	CSARSDRAVDEQYF	TGCAGTGCTAGAAGCGACAGGGCGGTCGACGAGCAGTACTTC
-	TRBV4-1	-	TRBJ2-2	CASTGPGRSTGELFF	TGCGCCAGCACCGGACCAGGGAGAAGTACCGGGGAGCTGTTTTTT
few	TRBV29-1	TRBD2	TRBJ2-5	CSANTGLAVGETQYF	TGCAGCGCCAATACGGGACTAGCGGTTGGGGAGACCCAGTACTTC
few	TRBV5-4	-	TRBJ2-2	CASSLRGTGTGELFF	TGTGCCAGCAGCTTGCGCGGGACGGGCACCGGGGAGCTGTTTTTT
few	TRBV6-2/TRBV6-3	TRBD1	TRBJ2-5	CASSFRDRGRETQYF	TGTGCCAGCAGTTTCCGGGACAGGGGGCGAGAGACCCAGTACTTC
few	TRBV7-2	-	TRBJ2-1	CASSWDLIVRNEQFF	TGTGCCAGCAGCTGGGACCTAATAGTGAGGAATGAGCAGTTCTTC
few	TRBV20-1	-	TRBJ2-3	CSARDPLGTDTQYF	TGCAGTGCTAGGGACCCCCTGGGCACAGATACGCAGTATTTT
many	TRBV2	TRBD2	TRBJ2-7	CASIPLWGLAGGSEQYF	TGTGCCAGCATCCCTTTGTGGGGTTTAGCGGGAGGATCCGAGCAGTACTTC
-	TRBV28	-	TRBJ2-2	CASKDENTGELFF	TGTGCCAGCAAGGACGAGAACACCGGGGAGCTGTTTTTT
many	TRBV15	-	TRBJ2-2	CATSTATNTGELFF	TGTGCCACCAGCACCGCCACGAACACCGGGGAGCTGTTTTTT
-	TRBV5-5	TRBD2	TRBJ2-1	CASSLETLWGGNYNEQFF	TGTGCCAGCAGCTTGGAAACCCTTTGGGGGGGAAATTACAATGAGCAGTTCTTC
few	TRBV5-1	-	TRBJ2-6	CASSNKGAGANVLTF	TGCGCCAGCAGCAACAAGGGGGCTGGGGCCAACGTCCTGACTTTC
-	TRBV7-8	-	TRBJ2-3	CASSPNGGDFTDTQYF	TGTGCCAGCAGCCCTAATGGGGGAGACTTTACAGATACGCAGTATTTT
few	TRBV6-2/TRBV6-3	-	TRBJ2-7	CASSYQAVYEQYF	TGTGCCAGCAGTTATCAAGCGGTTTACGAGCAGTACTTC
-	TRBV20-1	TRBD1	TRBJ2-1	CSARTDRGVYNEQFF	TGCAGTGCCAGAACGGACAGGGGAGTCTACAATGAGCAGTTCTTC
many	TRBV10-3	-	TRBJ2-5	CAISGQQETQYF	TGTGCCATCAGTGGGCAGCAAGAGACCCAGTACTTC
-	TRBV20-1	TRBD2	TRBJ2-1	CSARDKLAGNYNEQFF	TGCAGTGCTAGAGATAAACTAGCGGGTAACTACAATGAGCAGTTCTTC
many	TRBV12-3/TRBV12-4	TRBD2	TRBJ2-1	CASSLGLAGWNEQFF	TGTGCCAGCAGTTTAGGACTAGCGGGTTGGAATGAGCAGTTCTTC
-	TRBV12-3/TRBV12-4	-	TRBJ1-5	CASSLQAPDQPQHF	TGTGCCAGCAGTTTACAGGCTCCAGATCAGCCCCAGCATTTT
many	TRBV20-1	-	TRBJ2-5	CSARDRVNQETQYF	TGCAGTGCTAGAGATCGAGTCAACCAAGAGACCCAGTACTTC
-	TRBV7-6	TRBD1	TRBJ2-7	CASSRGQALLGEQYF	TGTGCCAGCAGCCGGGGACAGGCCCTCTTGGGGGAGCAGTACTTC
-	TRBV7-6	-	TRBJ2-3	CASSLGGRDTQYF	TGTGCCAGCAGCTTAGGGGGGAGAGATACGCAGTATTTT
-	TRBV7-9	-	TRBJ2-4	CAISPGPGHIQYF	TGTGCCATCAGCCCCGGGCCAGGGCACATTCAGTACTTC
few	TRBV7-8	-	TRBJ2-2	CASRAGNTGELFF	TGTGCCAGCCGGGCGGGGAACACCGGGGAGCTGTTTTTT
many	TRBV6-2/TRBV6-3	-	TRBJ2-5	CASGIYQRETQYF	TGTGCCAGTGGGATTTACCAGAGGGAGACCCAGTACTTC
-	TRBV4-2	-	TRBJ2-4	CASSQLTGRGGGGKNIQYF	TGTGCCAGCAGCCAACTCACGGGCCGGGGAGGGGGAGGCAAAAACATTCAGTACTTC
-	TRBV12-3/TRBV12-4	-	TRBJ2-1	CAITLGQTNNEQFF	TGTGCCATCACGCTCGGACAGACAAACAATGAGCAGTTCTTC
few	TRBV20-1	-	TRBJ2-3	CSAILKDENTDTQYF	TGCAGTGCAATCCTAAAGGACGAAAACACAGATACGCAGTATTTT
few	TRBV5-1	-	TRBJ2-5	CASSLGQQNKETQYF	TGCGCCAGCAGCTTGGGACAGCAGAACAAGGAGACCCAGTACTTC
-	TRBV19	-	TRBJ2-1	CASSIFRGAYNEQFF	TGTGCCAGTAGTATTTTCAGGGGGGCGTACAATGAGCAGTTCTTC
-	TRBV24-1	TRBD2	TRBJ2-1	CATSDLLAGGPDEQFF	TGTGCCACCAGTGATTTGTTGGCGGGAGGGCCGGATGAGCAGTTCTTC
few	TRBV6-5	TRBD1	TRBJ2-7	CASSYSQGASSYEQHF	TGTGCCAGCAGTTACTCCCAGGGGGCCTCATCCTACGAGCAGCACTTC
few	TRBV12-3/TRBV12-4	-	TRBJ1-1	CASGPDRTEAFF	TGTGCCAGCGGGCCCGACCGCACTGAAGCTTTCTTT
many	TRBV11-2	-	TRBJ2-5	CASSLRGEETQYF	TGTGCCAGCAGCTTAAGGGGGGAGGAGACCCAGTACTTC
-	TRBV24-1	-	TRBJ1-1	CATSGGATEAFF	TGTGCCACCAGTGGTGGAGCCACTGAAGCTTTCTTT
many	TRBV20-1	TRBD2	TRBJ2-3	CSATEPSGTTDTQYF	TGCAGTGCTACGGAACCTAGCGGTACGACAGATACGCAGTATTTT
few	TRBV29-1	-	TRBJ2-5	CSYIRTETQYF	TGCAGCTATATTAGAACAGAGACCCAGTACTTC
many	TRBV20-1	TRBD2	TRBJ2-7	CSASRGAGVTEQYF	TGCAGTGCTAGTCGGGGAGCGGGGGTTACCGAGCAGTACTTC
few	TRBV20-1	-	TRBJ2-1	CSARDRGWTLNEQFF	TGCAGTGCTAGAGATAGGGGCTGGACCCTCAATGAGCAGTTCTTC
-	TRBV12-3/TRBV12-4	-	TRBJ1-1	CASRPGRNTEAFF	TGTGCCAGCAGACCCGGGAGGAACACTGAAGCTTTCTTT
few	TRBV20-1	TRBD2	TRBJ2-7	CSARGLASYEQYF	TGCAGTGCTAGGGGACTAGCATCCTACGAGCAGTACTTC
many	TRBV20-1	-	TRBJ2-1	CSAFIPGSYNEQFF	TGCAGTGCTTTTATCCCGGGCAGTTACAATGAGCAGTTCTTC
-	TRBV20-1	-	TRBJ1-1	CSARDLSRNTEAFF	TGCAGTGCTAGAGACTTATCCAGAAACACTGAAGCTTTCTTT
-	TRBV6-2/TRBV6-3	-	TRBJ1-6	CASRPDGPNNSPLHF	TGTGCCAGCAGACCAGACGGCCCGAATAATTCACCCCTCCACTTT
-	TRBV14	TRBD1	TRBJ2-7	CASSQWTGNYEQYF	TGTGCCAGCAGCCAATGGACAGGGAACTACGAGCAGTACTTC
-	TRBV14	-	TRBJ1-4	CASSQGVKGEKLFF	TGTGCCAGCAGCCAGGGGGTGAAGGGTGAAAAACTGTTTTTT
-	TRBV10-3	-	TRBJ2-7	CAIAQNPQGEQYF	TGTGCCATCGCTCAAAACCCACAGGGCGAGCAGTACTTC
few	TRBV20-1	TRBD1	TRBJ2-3	CSANSGQGAGTQYF	TGCAGTGCTAACTCGGGACAGGGTGCGGGTACGCAGTATTTT
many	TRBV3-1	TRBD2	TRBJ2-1	CASSRRGIGGGEQFF	TGTGCCAGCAGCCGAAGAGGTATCGGGGGGGGTGAGCAGTTCTTC
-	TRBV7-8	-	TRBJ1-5	CASSLFRGSGNQPQHF	TGTGCCAGCAGCTTATTTCGGGGTAGTGGCAATCAGCCCCAGCATTTT